Listed here is a single T cell receptor (beta chain). Its target is unknown. These data originate in a study of T cell responses to AZD1222 COVID-19 vaccine. Trimming removed 3 bases from V and 5 bases from J; junction bases left unmatched: 11. Germline V gene sequence: CDR1 SGDLS, CDR2 YYNGEE. The length of the CDR3 is 17 residues. Study-wide results and limits: There were repertoire samples only from the period after the peak T cell response.

Sequencing used immunoSEQ multiplex PCR; TCRdb keeps in-frame clones, though not all of them. Altogether fewer than 120,000 clones are present, 81% being singletons, with the ten largest covering roughly 4.8%. This specimen was peripheral blood, taken on day 0 of AZD1222 vaccination. The sequence was obtained from an adult in good health. The rearrangement uses TRBV9 and TRBJ1-4; 9 bases are shared with TRBD1. This CDR3 is CASSERTSGTGNEKLFF. Written as DNA, the CDR3 is TGTGCCAGCAGCGAGAGGACATCCGGGACAGGGAATGAAAAACTGTTTTTT.